This T cell receptor beta chain was found in a study of cytomegalovirus exposure and HLA in healthy donors. Regarding the study as a whole: A prior analysis recorded that most TCR beta V segments were productive about 87% or about 30% of the time. TRBV6-2, TRBV6-3 and other indistinguishable V segments were excluded. Roughly even sequencing depth across donors was the assumption behind the presence/absence analyses.

60 Vbeta and 13 Jbeta primers were used in PCR. Assay: immunoSEQ multiplex PCR; the TCRdb copy retains only in-frame clones and omits some. The sample records roughly 120,000 clones, over 60% being singletons. Per the germline V gene, CDR1 is SGDLS and CDR2 is YYNGEE. V was trimmed by 5 bases and J by 5 bases, leaving 18 bases between them. There are 15 residues in the CDR3. This clone has only one observation. Its antigen is as yet unknown. This chain connects TRBV9 to TRBJ2-3, with D maybe TRBD2 (7 bases). The sequenced sample consisted of PBMCs. The clonotype was recovered from a human donor in good health. The CDR3 DNA reads as TGTGCCAGCAGTCGAAATGCGGGGGCTGGAGATACGCAGTATTTT. It is translated as CASSRNAGAGDTQYF.